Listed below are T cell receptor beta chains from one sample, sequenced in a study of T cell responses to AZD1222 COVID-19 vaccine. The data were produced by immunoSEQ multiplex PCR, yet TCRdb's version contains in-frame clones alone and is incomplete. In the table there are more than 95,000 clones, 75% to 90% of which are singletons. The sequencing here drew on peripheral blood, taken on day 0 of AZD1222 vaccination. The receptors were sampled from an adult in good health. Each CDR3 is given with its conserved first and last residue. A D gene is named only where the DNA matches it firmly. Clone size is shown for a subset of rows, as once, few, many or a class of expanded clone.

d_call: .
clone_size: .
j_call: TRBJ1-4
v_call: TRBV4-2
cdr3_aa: CASSQHLDGPPKLFF
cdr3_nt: TGTGCCAGCAGCCAACATTTAGACGGGCCCCCAAAACTGTTTTTT

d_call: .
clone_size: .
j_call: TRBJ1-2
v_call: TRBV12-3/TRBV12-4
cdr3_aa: CASSLSLNYGYTF
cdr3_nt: TGTGCCAGCAGTTTATCGCTGAACTATGGCTACACCTTC

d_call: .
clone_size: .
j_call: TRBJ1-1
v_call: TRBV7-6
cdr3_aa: CASSHRGREEAFF
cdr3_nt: TGTGCCAGCAGCCACCGGGGCCGGGAAGAAGCTTTCTTT

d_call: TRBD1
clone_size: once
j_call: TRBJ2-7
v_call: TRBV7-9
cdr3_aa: CASSASGQGHYEQYF
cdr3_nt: TGTGCCAGCAGCGCAAGCGGACAGGGGCACTACGAGCAGTACTTC

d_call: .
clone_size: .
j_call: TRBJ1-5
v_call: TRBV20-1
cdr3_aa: CSASGGARNQPQHF
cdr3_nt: TGCAGTGCTAGTGGAGGGGCGCGCAATCAGCCCCAGCATTTT

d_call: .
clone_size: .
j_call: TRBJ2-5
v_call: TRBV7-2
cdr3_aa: CASSPGLVGGGETQYF
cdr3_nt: TGTGCCAGCAGCCCCGGACTAGTGGGGGGCGGAGAGACCCAGTACTTC

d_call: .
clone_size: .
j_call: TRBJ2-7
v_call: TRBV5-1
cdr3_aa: CASRPNGGASYEQYF
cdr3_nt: TGCGCCAGCAGGCCGAACGGGGGAGCATCCTACGAGCAGTACTTC

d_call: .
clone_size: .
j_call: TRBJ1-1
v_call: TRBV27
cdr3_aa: CASSPYGKGGNTEAFF
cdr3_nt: TGTGCCAGCAGTCCTTATGGTAAGGGTGGGAACACTGAAGCTTTCTTT

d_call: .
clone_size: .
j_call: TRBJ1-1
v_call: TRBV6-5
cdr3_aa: CASSYSKQQNTEAFF
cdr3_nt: TGTGCCAGCAGTTACTCGAAACAGCAGAACACTGAAGCTTTCTTT

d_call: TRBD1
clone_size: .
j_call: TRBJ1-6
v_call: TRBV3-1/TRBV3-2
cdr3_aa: CASSPGQVYSPLHF
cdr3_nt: TGTGCCAGCAGCCCCGGACAGGTATATTCACCCCTCCACTTT

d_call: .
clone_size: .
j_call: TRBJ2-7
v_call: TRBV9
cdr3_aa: CASSSDTGSLSYEQYF
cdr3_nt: TGTGCCAGCAGCTCCGACACAGGGAGTCTCTCCTACGAGCAGTACTTC

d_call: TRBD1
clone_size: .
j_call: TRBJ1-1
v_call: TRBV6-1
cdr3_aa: CASSEGTGGTEAFF
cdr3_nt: TGTGCCAGCAGTGAAGGGACAGGGGGAACTGAAGCTTTCTTT

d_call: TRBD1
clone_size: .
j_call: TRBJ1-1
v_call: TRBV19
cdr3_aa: CASNQGGTEAFF
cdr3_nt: TGTGCCAGTAATCAGGGGGGGACTGAAGCTTTCTTT

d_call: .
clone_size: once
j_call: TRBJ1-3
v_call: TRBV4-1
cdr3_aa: CASSPTISGNTIYF
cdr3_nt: TGCGCCAGCAGCCCCACAATCTCTGGAAACACCATATATTTT

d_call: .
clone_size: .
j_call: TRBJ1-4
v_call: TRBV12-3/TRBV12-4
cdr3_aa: CASSLASNEKLFF
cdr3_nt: TGTGCCAGCAGTTTAGCCTCAAATGAAAAACTGTTTTTT

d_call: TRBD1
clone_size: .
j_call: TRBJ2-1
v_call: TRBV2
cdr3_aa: CANLRDRGYNEQFF
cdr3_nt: TGTGCCAACTTAAGGGACAGGGGTTACAATGAGCAGTTCTTC

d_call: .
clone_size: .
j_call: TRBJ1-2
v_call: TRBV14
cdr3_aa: CASSHRASNYGYTF
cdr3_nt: TGTGCCAGCAGCCACAGGGCCTCTAACTATGGCTACACCTTC

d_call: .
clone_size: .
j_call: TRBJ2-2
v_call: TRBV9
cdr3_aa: CASSEGAGELFF
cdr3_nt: TGTGCCAGCAGCGAAGGGGCCGGGGAGCTGTTTTTT

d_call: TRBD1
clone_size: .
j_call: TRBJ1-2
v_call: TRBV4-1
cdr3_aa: CASSQELFDVDRRGANYGYTF
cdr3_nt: TGCGCCAGCAGCCAAGAACTGTTTGATGTGGACAGGAGGGGGGCGAACTATGGCTACACCTTC

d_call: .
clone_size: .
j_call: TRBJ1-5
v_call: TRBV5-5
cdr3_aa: CASSAYQGPQHF
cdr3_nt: TGTGCCAGCAGCGCCTATCAGGGGCCCCAGCATTTT

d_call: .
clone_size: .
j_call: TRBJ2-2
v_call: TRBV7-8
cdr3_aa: CASSSIGTKTGELFF
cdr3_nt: TGTGCCAGCAGCTCTATCGGGACAAAAACCGGGGAGCTGTTTTTT

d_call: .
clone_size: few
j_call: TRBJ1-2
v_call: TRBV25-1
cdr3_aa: CASRGVDGYTF
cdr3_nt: TGTGCCAGCAGGGGAGTTGATGGCTACACCTTC

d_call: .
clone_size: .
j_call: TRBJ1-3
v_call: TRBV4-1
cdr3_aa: CASSPRGVGSGNTIYF
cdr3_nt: TGCGCCAGCAGCCCCCGAGGGGTCGGCTCTGGAAACACCATATATTTT

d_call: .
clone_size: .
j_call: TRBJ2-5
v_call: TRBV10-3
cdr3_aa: CAISGGVQETQYF
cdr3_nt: TGTGCCATCAGTGGTGGGGTACAAGAGACCCAGTACTTC

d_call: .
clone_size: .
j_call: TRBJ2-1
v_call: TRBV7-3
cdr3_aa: CASSVTWGAHNEQFF
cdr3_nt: TGTGCCAGCAGTGTCACGTGGGGGGCCCACAATGAGCAGTTCTTC

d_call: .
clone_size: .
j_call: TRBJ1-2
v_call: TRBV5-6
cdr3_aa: CASSPKRTVYGYTF
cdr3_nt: TGTGCCAGCAGCCCGAAAAGGACAGTCTATGGCTACACCTTC

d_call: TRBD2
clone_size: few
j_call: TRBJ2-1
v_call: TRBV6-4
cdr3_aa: CASSDSKRGGRGYNEQFF
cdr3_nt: TGTGCCAGCAGTGACTCGAAGCGGGGGGGCCGAGGGTACAATGAGCAGTTCTTC

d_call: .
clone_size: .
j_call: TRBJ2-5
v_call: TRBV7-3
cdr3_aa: CASSQTGGSVGETQYF
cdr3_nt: TGTGCCAGCAGCCAAACGGGGGGCTCAGTTGGAGAGACCCAGTACTTC

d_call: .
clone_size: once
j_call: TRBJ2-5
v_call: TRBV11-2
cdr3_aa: CASSLGWGETQYF
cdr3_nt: TGTGCCAGCAGCTTGGGTTGGGGAGAGACCCAGTACTTC